A selection of T cell receptor beta chains follows, all from one sample in a study of blood T cell repertoires in COVID-19. Data came from immunoSEQ multiplex PCR; TCRdb stores just in-frame clones and leaves some out. The sample includes fewer than 150,000 clones, around 90% of them seen just once. The sequencing input was peripheral blood. These receptors were collected from a woman aged 80 or over with acute or convalescent COVID-19. CDR3s include the opening cysteine and the closing phenylalanine or tryptophan. Each record gives: V gene, D gene, J gene, clone size, CDR3 DNA, CDR3 protein. The D gene is left open where the match is weak. Size values are once, few and many counts, or a class for expanded clones, and some rows have none.

V gene: TRBV15; D gene: -; J gene: TRBJ2-7; clone size: many; CDR3 DNA: TGTGCCACCAGCAGAGGACAGACCTACGAGCAGTACTTC; CDR3 protein: CATSRGQTYEQYF
V gene: TRBV9; D gene: -; J gene: TRBJ2-1; clone size: once; CDR3 DNA: TGTGCCAGCAGCGTAGCTACCTACAATGAGCAGTTCTTC; CDR3 protein: CASSVATYNEQFF
V gene: TRBV19; D gene: TRBD1; J gene: TRBJ1-4; clone size: -; CDR3 DNA: TGTGCCAGTAGGAGCCCTGGACAGGCACCTAATGAAAAACTGTTTTTT; CDR3 protein: CASRSPGQAPNEKLFF
V gene: TRBV5-1; D gene: TRBD1; J gene: TRBJ1-1; clone size: once; CDR3 DNA: TGCGCCAGCACCCCGCTTACAGGGGGCACTGAAGCTTTCTTT; CDR3 protein: CASTPLTGGTEAFF
V gene: TRBV6-5; D gene: -; J gene: TRBJ1-2; clone size: -; CDR3 DNA: TGTGCCAGCAGTTACTCGTTCACAGGCCCTAACTATGGCTACACCTTC; CDR3 protein: CASSYSFTGPNYGYTF
V gene: TRBV29-1; D gene: TRBD1; J gene: TRBJ1-1; clone size: -; CDR3 DNA: TGCAGCGTTAACAGGGGGCAGAACACTGAAGCTTTCTTT; CDR3 protein: CSVNRGQNTEAFF
V gene: TRBV7-8; D gene: -; J gene: TRBJ1-1; clone size: -; CDR3 DNA: TGTGCCAGCAGCTTAGGGCCCCCGAACACTGAAGCTTTCTTT; CDR3 protein: CASSLGPPNTEAFF
V gene: TRBV3-1/TRBV3-2; D gene: TRBD1; J gene: TRBJ2-6; clone size: -; CDR3 DNA: TGTGCCAGCAGCCAAGGACAGGGAAAGGCTGGGGCCAACGTCCTGACTTTC; CDR3 protein: CASSQGQGKAGANVLTF
V gene: TRBV7-9; D gene: -; J gene: TRBJ1-5; clone size: -; CDR3 DNA: TGTGCCAGCGCGGGGGTGAATAGCAATCAGCCCCAGCATTTT; CDR3 protein: CASAGVNSNQPQHF
V gene: TRBV3-1/TRBV3-2; D gene: TRBD1; J gene: TRBJ2-3; clone size: -; CDR3 DNA: TGTGCCAGCAGCCAAGATTGGGGGACAGGGGGCTCAGATACGCAGTATTTT; CDR3 protein: CASSQDWGTGGSDTQYF
V gene: TRBV19; D gene: TRBD1; J gene: TRBJ1-6; clone size: -; CDR3 DNA: TGTGCCAGTAGTCACCGACAGGGTAATAATTCACCCCTCCACTTT; CDR3 protein: CASSHRQGNNSPLHF
V gene: TRBV5-4; D gene: -; J gene: TRBJ1-1; clone size: -; CDR3 DNA: TGTGCCAGCAGCTCTCGGACAGACCTGAACACTGAAGCTTTCTTT; CDR3 protein: CASSSRTDLNTEAFF
V gene: TRBV6-5; D gene: -; J gene: TRBJ1-1; clone size: -; CDR3 DNA: TGTGCCAGCAGTCCTGGGACTCCTCAAAACACTGAAGCTTTCTTT; CDR3 protein: CASSPGTPQNTEAFF
V gene: TRBV11-2; D gene: -; J gene: TRBJ1-1; clone size: -; CDR3 DNA: TGTGCCAGCAGCTTAGAAACGGGGAACACTGAAGCTTTCTTT; CDR3 protein: CASSLETGNTEAFF
V gene: TRBV7-8; D gene: TRBD1; J gene: TRBJ1-4; clone size: -; CDR3 DNA: TGTGCCAGCAGCTCAGGACAGGGTAATGAAAAACTGTTTTTT; CDR3 protein: CASSSGQGNEKLFF
V gene: TRBV7-2; D gene: -; J gene: TRBJ1-1; clone size: -; CDR3 DNA: TGTGCCAGCAGGACCCAGGCGGGCACTGAAGCTTTCTTT; CDR3 protein: CASRTQAGTEAFF
V gene: TRBV6-2/TRBV6-3; D gene: -; J gene: TRBJ1-5; clone size: -; CDR3 DNA: TGTGCCAGCAGTTCCCTAAACCAACAGCCCCAGCATTTT; CDR3 protein: CASSSLNQQPQHF
V gene: TRBV7-9; D gene: -; J gene: TRBJ1-1; clone size: -; CDR3 DNA: TGTGCCAGCAGCCCAGGGAGGGGGAACACTGAAGCTTTCTTT; CDR3 protein: CASSPGRGNTEAFF
V gene: TRBV7-9; D gene: -; J gene: TRBJ2-7; clone size: -; CDR3 DNA: TGTGCCAGCAGCCAAAGCCGGAGCGTGGCATTCTACGAGCAGTACTTC; CDR3 protein: CASSQSRSVAFYEQYF
V gene: TRBV7-3; D gene: -; J gene: TRBJ2-1; clone size: large; CDR3 DNA: TGTGCCAGCAGCTTAGTCCATAGTAATGAGCAGTTCTTC; CDR3 protein: CASSLVHSNEQFF
V gene: TRBV6-5; D gene: -; J gene: TRBJ1-1; clone size: -; CDR3 DNA: TGTGCCAGCAGTTCAGCACAGGGCTCTGAAGCTTTCTTT; CDR3 protein: CASSSAQGSEAFF
V gene: TRBV19; D gene: -; J gene: TRBJ1-3; clone size: -; CDR3 DNA: TGTGCCAGTAGTATAGAACGAGGGAGAGGAAACACCATATATTTT; CDR3 protein: CASSIERGRGNTIYF